Each of the 29 T cell receptor beta chains below was sequenced from the same sample in a study of blood T cell repertoires in COVID-19 (dated by TCRdb to 2018 to 2021). Receptors were amplified or captured by the immunoSEQ multiplex PCR assay. Here the immuneACCESS table is served through TCRdb, limited to in-frame sequences with V and J called. Missing clones are a known gap in these copies; in checked studies unresolved V genes cover under half, and the rest lacks a known reason. Here the sample has about 90,000 clones; approximately 92% occur a single time. Roughly 6.4% of the sample is taken by the ten largest. Sequences were obtained from peripheral blood. Source of these receptors: a woman aged 55 to 70 with active COVID-19.

The rearrangement links TRBV19 to TRBJ1-4, with D unclear. Looked up from germline, CDR1 is LNHDA and CDR2 is SQIVND (reference sequence). The CDR3 is 15 amino acids. With 3 bases removed from V and 0 bases from J, the gap between germline ends came to 8 bases. The CDR3 here is CASSITVATNEKLFF. The DNA of the CDR3 is TGTGCCAGTAGTATTACGGTTGCAACTAATGAAAAACTGTTTTTT.

The CDR3 DNA reads TGTGCCAGCCGGACCGGGACAGGGGTGCTTGTAGGCACAGATACGCAGTATTTT. This codes for CASRTGTGVLVGTDTQYF. This sequence joins TRBV5-5 and TRBJ2-3; 10 bases line up with TRBD1. V lost 7 bases and J lost 1; bases outside the gene matches: 15. In germline, CDR1 is SGHKS, CDR2 YYEKEE (reference sequence). This CDR3 is 18 amino acids long.

V and J are TRBV28 and TRBJ1-1; TRBD1 might be the D (5 bases). Germline CDR1 MDHEN, CDR2 SYDVKM. The length of the CDR3 is 13 residues. Trimming pared 5 bases from V and 6 bases from J, leaving 13 bases between. CDR3 nucleotides: TGTGCCAGCAGTCCGAACCAGGGTGCTGAAGCTTTCTTT. Its protein product is CASSPNQGAEAFF.

CDR3 sequence (DNA): TGTGCCAGCAGCTTAGATCCCGGGTCGCAGTATTTT. Translating gives CASSLDPGSQYF. The genes are TRBV11-3 and TRBJ2-3; D is ambiguous. This CDR3 spans 12 amino acids. V shed 0 bases and J shed 10 bases, with 8 bases lying between them. Germline CDR1 is SGHNT and CDR2 is YENEEA.

J is TRBJ2-1 and V is TRBV11-2, with 10 bases fitting TRBD2. Germline V gene sequence: CDR1 SGHAT, CDR2 FQNNGV. Losses at the gene ends were 5 bases for V and 10 bases for J; bases not matched to a gene: 14. The CDR3 has 16 residues. CDR3 coding DNA: TGTGCCAGCAGCCCTCGGACTAGCGGAGGCCTCATGGAGCAGTTCTTC. Residues: CASSPRTSGGLMEQFF.

The chain recombines TRBV13 with TRBJ1-2; 7 bases are shared with TRBD1. V was clipped by 7 bases and J by 1 base; unmatched bases: 6. Germline V CDR1 and CDR2: PRHDT, FYEKMQ (reference sequence). The CDR3 loop spans 14 amino acids. CDR3 in amino acids: CASTLGTDNYGYTF. The DNA for the CDR3 is TGTGCCAGCACCCTTGGGACAGATAACTATGGCTACACCTTC.

The gene calls are TRBV19 and TRBJ2-6, with 11 bases aligning to TRBD1. V dropped 2 bases and J dropped 2; count of bases not matched to a gene: 8. The CDR3 runs 19 residues. The germline V gene encodes CDR1 LNHDA and CDR2 SQIVND (reference sequence). CDR3 nucleotides: TGTGCCAGTAGTATAACTGGGACAGGGGGATCACCTGGGGCCAACGTCCTGACTTTC. Its translation is CASSITGTGGSPGANVLTF.

This chain joins TRBV5-6 and TRBJ2-6; TRBD2 matches at 10 bases. With 2 bases clipped from V and 0 bases from J, the junction kept 8 bases outside the gene matches. CDR3 length: 19 residues. The germline CDR1 and CDR2 sequences are SGHDT and YYEEEE. The CDR3 sequence is CASSFLAGASLSGANVLTF. The CDR3 DNA reads as TGTGCCAGCAGCTTTCTAGCGGGGGCCTCCCTCTCTGGGGCCAACGTCCTGACTTTC.

The chain recombines TRBV28 with TRBJ1-1; no clear D gene. This CDR3 contains 15 residues. Germline V gives CDR1 MDHEN, CDR2 SYDVKM. The V end lost 3 bases, the J end lost 3 bases, and 14 bases lay between the germline ends. The CDR3, as DNA: TGTGCCAGCAGTTTTTTTGAGGATGAGTACACTGAAGCTTTCTTT. Encoded protein: CASSFFEDEYTEAFF.

V is TRBV28 and J is TRBJ2-1, with 9 bases that match TRBD2. CDR1 is MDHEN and CDR2 is SYDVKM in the germline V gene. The CDR3 is 16 amino acids. Unmatched junction bases numbered 10, after V lost 6 bases and J lost 4 bases. The CDR3 reads CASRGREGRRYNEQFF. The CDR3 DNA is TGTGCCAGCAGGGGGCGGGAGGGCCGAAGGTACAATGAGCAGTTCTTC.

V is TRBV7-9 and J is TRBJ2-5; 8 nucleotides agree with TRBD1. V was pared by 5 bases and J by 5 bases, with 4 bases of the junction left unmatched. The CDR3 covers 13 residues. From germline, CDR1 is SEHNR and CDR2 FQNEAQ (reference sequence). CDR3 region: CASSAQGVETQYF. CDR3 coding DNA: TGTGCCAGCAGCGCACAGGGGGTGGAGACCCAGTACTTC.

As DNA, the CDR3 is TGCAGCGGGGGGACAGGGAGAAATCAGCCCCAGCATTTT. Translation gives CSGGTGRNQPQHF. The rearrangement joins TRBV29-1 to TRBJ1-5, with 9 bases identical to TRBD1. The CDR3 loop spans 13 amino acids. CDR1 is SQVTM, CDR2 ANQGSEA, per germline. The V segment lost 7 bases and the J segment 4 bases; nucleotides outside the gene matches: 5.

The chain carries TRBV2 and TRBJ1-4; 8 positions match TRBD1. With 3 bases clipped from V and 3 bases from J, the junction kept 3 bases outside the gene matches. Germline lookup yields CDR1 SNHLY and CDR2 FYNNEI. This CDR3 has 15 amino acids. CDR3 loop: CASSDQGAANEKLFF. The CDR3 bases are TGTGCCAGCAGTGATCAGGGGGCGGCTAATGAAAAACTGTTTTTT.

The chain recombines TRBV7-9 with TRBJ2-3; D uncertain. The CDR3 contains 17 residues. Germline V CDR1 and CDR2: SEHNR, FQNEAQ (reference sequence). The V end was cut by 0 bases, the J end by 3 bases, with 16 bases between. In nucleotides, the CDR3 is TGTGCCAGCAGCTTAGCCTCAGTAAGGCCGAGGACAGATACGCAGTATTTT. It yields the protein CASSLASVRPRTDTQYF.

V gene TRBV19 combines with J gene TRBJ2-3; TRBD2 matches 11 bases. Germline CDR1 LNHDA, CDR2 SQIVND (reference sequence). The CDR3 covers 16 residues. V lost 6 bases to trimming and J lost 0 bases; unmatched junction nucleotides: 5. CDR3 sequence reads: CASRASGRKSTDTQYF. The CDR3 nucleotides are TGTGCCAGTAGGGCTAGCGGGAGGAAAAGCACAGATACGCAGTATTTT.

Only one count was recorded for this clone. CDR3 sequence: CACYDGTSGDSTDTQYF. CDR3 sequence (DNA): TGTGCCTGCTACGACGGGACTAGCGGGGATAGCACAGATACGCAGTATTTT. The chain is built from TRBV30 and TRBJ2-3, with 13 bases fitting TRBD2. Unmatched junction bases numbered 9, after V lost 6 bases and J lost 0 bases. This CDR3 is built from 17 residues. The germline V gene has CDR1 GTSNPN and CDR2 SVGIG (reference sequence).

V usage is TRBV6-5 and J usage is TRBJ1-2, with D unresolved. The V gene lost 2 bases and the J gene lost 3 bases, with 10 bases spanning the gap. Germline V gene data show CDR1 as MNHEY and CDR2 as SVGAGI. The CDR3 covers 14 residues. The CDR3 coding sequence is TGTGCCAGCAGTTACGGTCGCGGATACTATGGCTACACCTTC. Protein: CASSYGRGYYGYTF.

The chain has TRBV5-8 and TRBJ2-6, with TRBD1 as a possible D gene (6 bases). This CDR3 spans 16 amino acids. The V and J ends lost 3 bases and 0 bases respectively, with 10 bases between them. Germline lookup yields CDR1 SGHTS and CDR2 YDEGEE. The CDR3 coding sequence is TGTGCCAGCAGCTCGGACAGTTCCTCTGGGGCCAACGTCCTGACTTTC. As protein: CASSSDSSSGANVLTF. Drawing the rest from reference TRBV5-8 and TRBJ2-6, the complete variable domain is EAGVTQSPTHLIKTRGQQATLRCSPISGHTSVYWYQQALGLGLQFLLWYDEGEERNRGNFPPRFSGRQFPNYSSELNVNALELEDSALYLCASSSDSSSGANVLTFGAGSRLTVL.

The count of this clone is one. The V and J genes are TRBV19 and TRBJ1-3, with 7 bases matching TRBD1. Germline V lookup: CDR1 LNHDA, CDR2 SQIVND (reference sequence). The ends lost 7 bases at V and 0 bases at J; junction bases unmatched: 9. CDR3 size: 16 residues. CDR3 bases: TGTGCCAGTACCCCTGGACAGGCGAACTCTGGAAACACCATATATTTT. Residues: CASTPGQANSGNTIYF.

V usage is TRBV14 and J usage is TRBJ2-7, with no clear D. This CDR3 is 16 amino acids long. Trimming removed 4 bases from V and 2 bases from J, with 18 bases in between. Germline-derived CDR1 and CDR2 are SGHDN and FVKESK. For the CDR3, the DNA is TGTGCCAGCAGCCCGTTGGGCAGGCTATTTCCCTACGAGCAGTACTTC. Translated: CASSPLGRLFPYEQYF. The whole variable domain, remainder taken from reference TRBV14 and TRBJ2-7, is EAGVTQFPSHSVIEKGQTVTLRCDPISGHDNLYWYRRVMGKEIKFLLHFVKESKQDESGMPNNRFLAERTGGTYSTLKVQPAELEDSGVYFCASSPLGRLFPYEQYFGPGTRLTVT.

This chain uses TRBV9 with TRBJ2-1; D call uncertain. The CDR3 loop spans 15 amino acids. Germline CDR1 reads SGDLS; CDR2 reads YYNGEE. V lost 3 bases and J lost 0, with 10 bases in between. The CDR3 protein is CASSAGRLSYNEQFF. As DNA, the CDR3 is TGTGCCAGCAGCGCTGGGCGCCTCTCCTACAATGAGCAGTTCTTC.

In DNA, the CDR3 is TGTGCCATCAGTGCGCGGGACGAGCAGTACTTC. Its protein is CAISARDEQYF. This chain joins TRBV10-3 and TRBJ2-7, with a possible D match to TRBD2 (5 bases). Germline values: CDR1 ENHRY, CDR2 SYGVKD. The CDR3 spans 11 residues. The V gene lost 4 bases and the J gene lost 5 bases, with 6 bases spanning the gap.

The rearrangement uses TRBV5-1 and TRBJ2-3; 11 bases agree with TRBD2. Germline V gives CDR1 SGHRS, CDR2 YFSETQ. The CDR3 length is 18 residues. V shed 0 bases, J shed 3 bases, and the junction held 9 bases outside the gene matches. The CDR3 nucleotides are TGCGCCAGCAGCTTGGTGACTAGCGGGACCCCGAGGACAGATACGCAGTATTTT. Translating it yields CASSLVTSGTPRTDTQYF. Drawing the rest from reference TRBV5-1 and TRBJ2-3, the complete variable domain is KAGVTQTPRYLIKTRGQQVTLSCSPISGHRSVSWYQQTPGQGLQFLFEYFSETQRNKGNFPGRFSGRQFSNSRSEMNVSTLELGDSALYLCASSLVTSGTPRTDTQYFGPGTRLTVL.

The rearrangement joins TRBV6-5 to TRBJ1-3; D remains unclear. The ends were cut back, 0 bases at V and 2 bases at J, with 11 bases in the middle. CDR1 and CDR2 (germline): MNHEY, SVGAGI. This CDR3 is built from 16 residues. The CDR3 protein is CASSYSGSSPGNTIYF. The CDR3 DNA reads TGTGCCAGCAGTTACTCGGGGAGTTCGCCTGGAAACACCATATATTTT.

This chain uses TRBV18 with TRBJ2-7; the match to TRBD1 covers 7 bases. The CDR3 loop spans 12 amino acids. V lost 5 bases to trimming and J lost 6 bases; unmatched junction nucleotides: 4. Germline V gene lookup returns CDR1 KGHSH and CDR2 LQKENI. As DNA, the CDR3 is TGTGCCAGCTCATCGGACAGGTTCGAGCAGTACTTC. This gives the protein CASSSDRFEQYF.

The genes are TRBV7-9 and TRBJ2-4; 7 bases map to TRBD2. V was clipped by 4 bases and J by 1 base; unmatched bases: 4. In germline, CDR1 is SEHNR, CDR2 FQNEAQ (reference sequence). This CDR3 region has 15 residues. For the CDR3, the DNA is TGTGCCAGCAGCTCCACGGGGGGTGCCAAAAACATTCAGTACTTC. Its protein product is CASSSTGGAKNIQYF.

This chain connects TRBV3-1 (or the pseudogene TRBV3-2) to TRBJ2-7, with 8 positions matching TRBD2. Unmatched junction bases numbered 10, after V lost 3 bases and J lost 3 bases. CDR1 is LGHDT and CDR2 is YNNKEL in the germline V gene (reference sequence). The CDR3 loop spans 16 amino acids. The CDR3 sequence is CASSHLSGSGSYEQYF. Here the CDR3 DNA reads TGTGCCAGCAGCCATCTCAGCGGGAGCGGAAGCTACGAGCAGTACTTC.

This chain links TRBV2 with TRBJ2-5; maybe TRBD2 (7 bases). Looked up from germline, CDR1 is SNHLY and CDR2 is FYNNEI. V lost 7 bases and J lost 5, with 17 bases in between. The CDR3 length is 14 residues. The CDR3 DNA follows: TGTGCCAGCACGGCGGGGGCTACCTTCGAGACCCAGTACTTC. It yields the protein CASTAGATFETQYF.

The chain uses TRBV6-6 and TRBJ2-3, with D perhaps TRBD1 (6 bases). Deletions cut 6 bases from V and 5 bases from J, with 21 bases between. CDR1 and CDR2 from the germline V gene are MNHNY and SVGAGI (reference sequence). There are 16 residues in the CDR3. For the CDR3, the DNA is TGTGCCAGCAGCCCCGGGACATCAAATAAAGGAGATACGCAGTATTTT. Its translation: CASSPGTSNKGDTQYF.